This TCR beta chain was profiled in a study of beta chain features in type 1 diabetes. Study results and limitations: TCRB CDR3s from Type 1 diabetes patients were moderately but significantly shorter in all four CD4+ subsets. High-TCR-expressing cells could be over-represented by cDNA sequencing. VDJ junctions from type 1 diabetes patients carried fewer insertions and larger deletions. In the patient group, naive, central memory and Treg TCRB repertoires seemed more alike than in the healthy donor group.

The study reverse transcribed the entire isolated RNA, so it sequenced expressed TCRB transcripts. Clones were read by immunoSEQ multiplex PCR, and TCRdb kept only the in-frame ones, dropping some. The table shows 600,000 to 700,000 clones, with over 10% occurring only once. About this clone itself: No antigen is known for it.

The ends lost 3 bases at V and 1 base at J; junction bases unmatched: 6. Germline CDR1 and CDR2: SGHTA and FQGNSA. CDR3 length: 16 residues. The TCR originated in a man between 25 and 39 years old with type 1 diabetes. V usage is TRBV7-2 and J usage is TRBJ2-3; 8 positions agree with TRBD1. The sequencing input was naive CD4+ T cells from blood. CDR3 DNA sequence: TGTGCCAGCAGCTTGCCAGGACAGGGACGCACAGATACGCAGTATTTT. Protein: CASSLPGQGRTDTQYF.